This T cell receptor (beta chain) appears in the sequencing data of a study of identical twins. The CDR3 consists of 14 residues. V lost 6 bases and J lost 2, with 11 bases in between. Through template switching, a universal primer site was introduced, and the cDNA contained unique molecular identifiers. Each CDR3 protein gets one entry after TCRdb re-called the 5' RACE reads with MiXCR. Of fewer than 500,000 distinct CDR3 sequences in the sample, approximately 24% were seen once. These data also formed part of another study, on T cells expressing NK-cell markers.

The sequencing sample was made of CD4+ T cells sorted from blood. This receptor was obtained from a woman between 18 and 29 years old in good health. The chain has TRBV12-3 or TRBV12-4 and TRBJ1-3, with D possibly matching TRBD1 (5 bases). This CDR3 reads CASRPQGTGNTIYF. The CDR3 DNA reads TGTGCCAGCAGGCCTCAGGGAACTGGAAACACCATATATTTT.